The next 22 T cell receptor beta chains were all read from a single sample in a study of blood T cell repertoires in COVID-19. Repertoires were generated with immunoSEQ multiplex PCR, while TCRdb's copy carries only in-frame clones and drops some. The profile covers about 440,000 clones, with about nine tenths appearing a single time and 10% to 15% taken by the ten largest. Specimen: peripheral blood. The origin of the receptors is a woman aged 45-60 years with COVID-19, enrolled during active disease.

The chain couples TRBV7-6 to TRBJ1-1; D gene unclear. In germline, CDR1 is SGHVS, CDR2 FNYEAQ. Trimming took off 1 base at V and 2 bases at J, with 8 bases between the two ends. The CDR3 has 14 residues. This chain's CDR3 is CASSLEHSNTEAFF. The CDR3 DNA is TGTGCCAGCAGCTTAGAACATTCTAACACTGAAGCTTTCTTT. The variable domain in full, with the rest retrieved from reference TRBV7-6 and TRBJ1-1, is GAGVSQSPRYKVTKRGQDVALRCDPISGHVSLYWYRQALGQGPEFLTYFNYEAQQDKSGLPNDRFSAERPEGSISTLTIQRTEQRDSAMYRCASSLEHSNTEAFFGQGTRLTVV.

This rearrangement joins TRBV10-2 to TRBJ1-1; 9 bases map to TRBD1. CDR3 length: 15 residues. Germline CDR1 and CDR2: WSHSY and SAAADI. Trimming removed 3 bases from V and 7 bases from J; junction bases left unmatched: 9. The CDR3 here is CASSDAHRGPGEAFF. The CDR3 DNA reads TGCGCCAGCAGTGATGCTCACAGGGGGCCGGGTGAAGCTTTCTTT.

The rearrangement joins TRBV5-6 to TRBJ1-2; D possibly corresponds to TRBD1 (6 bases). The CDR3 is 13 residues long. Germline V lookup: CDR1 SGHDT, CDR2 YYEEEE. V shed 4 bases and J shed 8 bases, with 15 bases lying between them. The CDR3 reads CASSTPQGFGYTF. The CDR3 DNA sequence: TGTGCCAGCAGCACACCCCAGGGGTTCGGCTACACCTTC.

The gene calls are TRBV18 and TRBJ2-3, with 7 bases matching TRBD1. The CDR3 spans 15 residues. The V segment lost 2 bases and the J segment 4 bases; nucleotides outside the gene matches: 6. Germline V gene lookup returns CDR1 KGHSH and CDR2 LQKENI. Here the CDR3 DNA reads TGTGCCAGCTCACCAGTGACAGGGTCGTCAGATACGCAGTATTTT. The encoded protein is CASSPVTGSSDTQYF.

The CDR3 region is CASSLTGLGNTIYF. DNA of the CDR3: TGTGCCAGCAGCTTGACAGGGTTAGGAAACACCATATATTTT. The rearrangement links TRBV5-6 to TRBJ1-3; perhaps TRBD1 as D (6 bases). This CDR3 region has 14 residues. Germline lookup yields CDR1 SGHDT and CDR2 YYEEEE. The V gene lost 1 base and the J gene lost 4 bases, with 9 bases spanning the gap.

The V gene is TRBV4-1, the J gene TRBJ2-2; 8 bases are shared with TRBD2. CDR3 size: 17 residues. V trimming: 4 bases; J trimming: 3 bases; junction bases outside the gene matches: 10. Germline assignment: CDR1 MGHRA and CDR2 YSYEKL. The CDR3 nucleotides read TGCGCCAGCAGCCCCCAAGGGCGGGGGGACTACACCGGGGAGCTGTTTTTT. Its translation: CASSPQGRGDYTGELFF.

The chain recombines TRBV20-1 with TRBJ1-1, with 7 bases matching TRBD1. Germline lookup yields CDR1 DFQATT and CDR2 SNEGSKA (reference sequence). This CDR3 has 11 amino acids. With 3 bases clipped from V and 7 bases from J, the junction kept 2 bases outside the gene matches. The DNA of the CDR3 is TGCAGTGCTAGTGGGGACAGTGAAGCTTTCTTT. Its translation is CSASGDSEAFF.

CDR3 bases: TGTGCCAGCAGTCCCCAAAAGACTAGCGGGAGAAACAATGAGCAGTTCTTC. Protein: CASSPQKTSGRNNEQFF. This chain links TRBV27 with TRBJ2-1; 12 positions agree with TRBD2. The germline CDR1 and CDR2 sequences are MNHEY and SMNVEV (reference sequence). This CDR3 spans 17 amino acids. With V trimmed by 5 bases and J by 5 bases, 10 bases remained unmatched.

CDR3: CASSEDGTGRFNYGYTF. Written as DNA, the CDR3 is TGTGCCAGCAGTGAAGATGGGACAGGGAGGTTCAACTATGGCTACACCTTC. This sequence joins TRBV2 and TRBJ1-2; 9 bases fit TRBD1. This CDR3 contains 17 residues. From germline, CDR1 is SNHLY and CDR2 FYNNEI. V lost 1 base, J lost 2 bases, and 8 bases stayed unmatched.

This chain connects TRBV18 to TRBJ2-7; 10 bases map to TRBD1. Germline loops: CDR1 KGHSH, CDR2 LQKENI. This CDR3 spans 15 amino acids. V lost 6 bases and J lost 7; bases outside the gene matches: 12. The CDR3: CASSRSGTGVREQYF. CDR3 nucleotides: TGTGCCAGCTCCCGGTCCGGGACAGGGGTTAGGGAGCAGTACTTC. The full variable domain, in which reference TRBV18 and TRBJ2-7 provide the parts outside the CDR3, is NAGVMQNPRHLVRRRGQEARLRCSPMKGHSHVYWYRQLPEEGLKFMVYLQKENIIDESGMPKERFSAEFPKEGPSILRIQQVVRGDSAAYFCASSRSGTGVREQYFGPGTRLTVT.

This sequence joins TRBV10-1 and TRBJ1-1; D possibly corresponds to TRBD1 (6 bases). The CDR3 contains 14 residues. CDR1 is WNHNN and CDR2 is SYGVQD in the germline V gene (reference sequence). Between the trimmed V and J ends, which lost 4 bases and 1 base, there was a span of 10 bases. The CDR3 DNA follows: TGCGCCAGCAGTGTAAACAGGGCGAACACTGAAGCTTTCTTT. Amino acids: CASSVNRANTEAFF.

This clone has only one observation. The CDR3 region has the DNA TGTGCCAGCCGGAGGAGAGGGGGATGGGAGACCCAGTACTTC. This translates into CASRRRGGWETQYF. The rearrangement links TRBV6-5 to TRBJ2-5, with D maybe TRBD1 (6 bases). The V gene's germline CDR1 is MNHEY and CDR2 SVGAGI. V gave up 8 bases and J gave up 5 bases, with 18 bases separating them. The length of the CDR3 is 14 residues.

V and J are TRBV13 and TRBJ1-3, with TRBD1 as a possible D gene (6 bases). This CDR3 spans 14 amino acids. Germline V CDR1 and CDR2: PRHDT, FYEKMQ (reference sequence). The ends were cut back, 5 bases at V and 0 bases at J, with 8 bases in the middle. The CDR3: CASSLQGSGNTIYF. The CDR3 DNA reads TGTGCCAGCAGCCTACAGGGCTCTGGAAACACCATATATTTT.

The chain uses TRBV12-3 or TRBV12-4 and TRBJ2-3; no clear D. This CDR3 is 13 amino acids long. V was cut by 3 bases and J by 6 bases, with 10 bases left in between. The CDR3 DNA reads TGTGCCAGCAGTTTGAACTTACCTGATACGCAGTATTTT. It translates to CASSLNLPDTQYF.

The gene calls are TRBV5-4 and TRBJ2-2; D possibly corresponds to TRBD2 (5 bases). Trimming took 4 bases from V and 6 from J, leaving 16 bases between them. Germline CDR1 reads SGHNT; CDR2 reads YYREEE (reference sequence). The CDR3 spans 15 residues. The CDR3 protein is CASSPELGKAGELFF. Written as DNA, the CDR3 is TGTGCCAGCAGCCCTGAACTAGGGAAGGCCGGGGAGCTGTTTTTT.

This clone was counted a few times. The chain couples TRBV5-5 to TRBJ2-7, with D possibly matching TRBD1 (5 bases). Per germline, CDR1 SGHKS and CDR2 YYEKEE (reference sequence). The CDR3 runs to 12 residues. V was pared by 5 bases and J by 3 bases, with 9 bases between. Here the CDR3 DNA reads TGTGCCAGCAGTATAACAGGCTACGAGCAGTACTTC. Protein: CASSITGYEQYF.

This rearrangement joins TRBV5-1 to TRBJ1-2; tentatively, D is TRBD1 (5 bases). Germline loops: CDR1 SGHRS, CDR2 YFSETQ. V was shortened by 0 bases and J by 6 bases, with 15 bases between the two germline ends. CDR3 length: 15 amino acids. The CDR3 sequence: CASSLEALGANGYTF. The CDR3, as DNA: TGCGCCAGCAGCTTGGAGGCGTTAGGGGCAAATGGCTACACCTTC.

V and J are TRBV2 and TRBJ2-5, with TRBD2 as a possible D gene (6 bases). CDR3 length: 12 residues. Germline CDR1 reads SNHLY; CDR2 reads FYNNEI. V was clipped by 6 bases and J by 5 bases, with 10 bases between them. CDR3 protein: CASSDLAETQYF. CDR3 sequence (DNA): TGTGCCAGCAGCGACCTAGCGGAGACCCAGTACTTC.

This clone has a single count. The V gene is TRBV7-9, the J gene TRBJ1-2, with D possibly TRBD1 on 6 matching bases. Trimming shortened V by 2 bases and J by 4 bases, and 11 bases separated the two germline ends. From germline, CDR1 is SEHNR and CDR2 FQNEAQ (reference sequence). This CDR3 is 14 amino acids long. The DNA for the CDR3 is TGTGCCAGCAGCTTAACCGGACAGACCTATGGCTACACCTTC. It translates to CASSLTGQTYGYTF.

This chain links TRBV6-5 with TRBJ1-5; D ambiguous. Germline CDR1 is MNHEY and CDR2 is SVGAGI. The CDR3 extends over 12 amino acids. The V gene lost 6 bases and the J gene lost 11 bases, with 14 bases spanning the gap. The CDR3, as DNA: TGTGCCAGCAGCTCGGAGACCCCGGCCCAGCATTTT. This codes for CASSSETPAQHF.

The chain uses TRBV27 and TRBJ2-5; D is ambiguous. CDR1 and CDR2 from the germline V gene are MNHEY and SMNVEV (reference sequence). The CDR3 runs to 12 residues. V lost 4 bases and J lost 2, with 5 bases in between. The CDR3 DNA reads TGTGCCAGCAGTTCCCCACAAGAGACCCAGTACTTC. Amino acids: CASSSPQETQYF.

The chain recombines TRBV5-1 with TRBJ2-3; 8 bases agree with TRBD1. With V trimmed by 3 bases and J by 5 bases, 5 bases remained unmatched. In germline, CDR1 is SGHRS, CDR2 YFSETQ. This CDR3 is built from 14 residues. CDR3 in DNA: TGCGCCAGCAGCTCAGACAGGGGAGGAGATACGCAGTATTTT. The encoded protein is CASSSDRGGDTQYF.